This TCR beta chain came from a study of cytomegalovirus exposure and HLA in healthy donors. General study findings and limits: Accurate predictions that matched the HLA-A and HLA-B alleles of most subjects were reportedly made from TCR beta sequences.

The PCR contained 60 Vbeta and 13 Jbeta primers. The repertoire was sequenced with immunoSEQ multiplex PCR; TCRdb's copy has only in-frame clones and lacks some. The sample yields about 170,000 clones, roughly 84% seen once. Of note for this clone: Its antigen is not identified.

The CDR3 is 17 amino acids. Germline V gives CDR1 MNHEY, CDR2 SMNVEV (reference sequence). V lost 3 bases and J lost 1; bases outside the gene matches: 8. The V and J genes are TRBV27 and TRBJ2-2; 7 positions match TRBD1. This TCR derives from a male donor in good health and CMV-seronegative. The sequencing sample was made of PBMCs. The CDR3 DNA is TGTGCCAGCAGTTTTTTAGACGGGACAGTGAACACCGGGGAGCTGTTTTTT. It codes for CASSFLDGTVNTGELFF.